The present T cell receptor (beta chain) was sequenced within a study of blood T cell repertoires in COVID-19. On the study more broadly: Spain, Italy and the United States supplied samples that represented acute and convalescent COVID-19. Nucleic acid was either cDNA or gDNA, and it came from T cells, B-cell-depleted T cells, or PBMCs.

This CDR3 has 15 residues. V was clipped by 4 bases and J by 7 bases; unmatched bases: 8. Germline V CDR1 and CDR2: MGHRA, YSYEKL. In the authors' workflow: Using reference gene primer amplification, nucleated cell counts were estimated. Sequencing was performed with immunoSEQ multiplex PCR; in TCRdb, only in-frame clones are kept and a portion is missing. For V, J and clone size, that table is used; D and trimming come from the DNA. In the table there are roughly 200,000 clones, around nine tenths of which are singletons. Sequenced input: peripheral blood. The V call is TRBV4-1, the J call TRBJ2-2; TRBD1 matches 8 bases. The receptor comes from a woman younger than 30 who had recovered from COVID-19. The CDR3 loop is CASSRQQGVLGELFF. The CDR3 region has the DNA TGCGCCAGCAGCCGGCAACAGGGGGTTCTCGGGGAGCTGTTTTTT.